This TCR beta chain was profiled in a study of CD4 T cells in relation to SARS-CoV-2 and coronaviruses. Study at large: The HLA restriction of the shared crossreactive spike epitopes was mapped.

CD4+ T cells from unexposed donors were obtained before the COVID-19 pandemic (2011-2018). The cells were cultured for about 10 days before CD4+ T cells were isolated. As cell numbers allowed, unexposed-donor CD4+ T cells faced SARS-CoV-2 S/N and four cold-coronavirus spikes. Half the medium was replaced with IL-2 medium on days 3 and 7. Trimming left V 0 bases short and J 5 bases short, with 14 bases between. This CDR3 contains 15 residues. Looked up from germline, CDR1 is ENHRY and CDR2 is SYGVKD. TCRdb's copy holds only in-frame clones and misses some; the assay was immunoSEQ multiplex PCR. The sample carries some 17,000 clones, about 80% recorded once. With regard to this clone: Its target is not known.

The chain recombines TRBV10-3 with TRBJ2-7, with D perhaps matching TRBD1 or TRBD2 (5 bases each). The material sequenced was CD4+ T cells from PBMCs, cultured in vitro. The sequence was collected from a human donor in good health. The CDR3 nucleotides are TGTGCCATCAGTGAGTCGGACTCCTGGGGCCACGAGCAGTACTTC. This encodes CAISESDSWGHEQYF.